This TCR beta chain is drawn from a study of cytomegalovirus exposure and HLA in healthy donors. J was trimmed by 9 bases and V by 0 bases; bases with no gene match: 3. CDR1 and CDR2 from the germline V gene are SGHAT and FQNNGV. The CDR3 runs 13 residues. The study ran its PCR with 60 Vbeta and 13 Jbeta primers. Profiling relied on immunoSEQ multiplex PCR, and the TCRdb table lists in-frame clones only, not all of them. The sample contains about 90,000 clones, under 85% of which appear only once. The V call is TRBV11-2, the J call TRBJ2-3; 7 nucleotides agree with TRBD1. The source of this sequence is a man younger than 40 in good health and CMV-seronegative. The sample comprised PBMCs. The DNA of the CDR3 is TGTGCCAGCAGCTTAGATCCGGGACAGACGCAGTATTTT. Its translation is CASSLDPGQTQYF. Together with reference TRBV11-2 and TRBJ2-3, the CDR3 gives the full variable domain: EAGVAQSPRYKIIEKRQSVAFWCNPISGHATLYWYQQILGQGPKLLIQFQNNGVVDDSQLPKDRFSAERLKGVDSTLKIQPAKLEDSAVYLCASSLDPGQTQYFGPGTRLTVL.